This entry lists 13 T cell receptor beta chains sequenced from one sample in a study of T cells after posttransplantation cyclophosphamide. The data were produced by immunoSEQ multiplex PCR, yet TCRdb's version contains in-frame clones alone and is incomplete. There are 30,000 to 45,000 clones in the sample, none observed a single time. The sample taken for sequencing was PBMCs. Receptor source: a girl under 18 in good health, CMV-negative, and a related stem cell transplant donor.

This clone was seen repeatedly, ten times or more. The chain has TRBV5-1 and TRBJ2-1, with 8 bases identical to TRBD1. The CDR3 length is 13 residues. Trimming removed 0 bases from V and 7 bases from J; junction bases left unmatched: 0. Per the germline V gene, CDR1 is SGHRS and CDR2 is YFSETQ. Here the CDR3 reads CASSLGQGNEQFF. The CDR3, as DNA: TGCGCCAGCAGCTTGGGACAGGGGAATGAGCAGTTCTTC.

The table lists this clone with a few counts. The chain joins TRBV29-1 to TRBJ2-2; D is perhaps TRBD2 (5 bases). The CDR3 extends over 14 amino acids. V was cut by 4 bases and J by 1 base, with 10 bases left in between. The germline gives CDR1 SQVTM, CDR2 ANQGSEA. Here the CDR3 reads CSVAGLLNTGELFF. The CDR3 DNA reads TGCAGCGTTGCAGGACTCTTGAACACCGGGGAGCTGTTTTTT.

This clone has at least ten counts. This sequence joins TRBV11-2 and TRBJ2-7, with TRBD1 matching over 7 bases. The CDR3 has 12 residues. Trimming took 7 bases from V and 5 from J; bases not matched to a gene: 5. The germline CDR1 and CDR2 sequences are SGHAT and FQNNGV. CDR3 protein: CASTTGEHEQYF. The CDR3 nucleotides read TGTGCCAGCACAACAGGGGAGCACGAGCAGTACTTC.

This clone was detected many times. The chain joins TRBV6-4 to TRBJ2-1; 14 bases match TRBD2. The junction had 1 base not matched to a gene; V was cut back by 0 bases and J by 9 bases. Germline V gives CDR1 MRHNA, CDR2 SNTAGT. The CDR3 has 15 amino acids. Here the CDR3 DNA reads TGTGCCAGCAGTGACTCGACTAGCGGGGGGGCTGAGCAGTTCTTC. This sequence encodes CASSDSTSGGAEQFF.

This clone was found many times. The chain employs TRBV11-3 and TRBJ2-7, with 9 positions matching TRBD2. Per germline, CDR1 SGHNT and CDR2 YENEEA. This CDR3 contains 15 residues. Unmatched junction bases numbered 9, after V lost 3 bases and J lost 6 bases. The CDR3 region is CASSFGTSPGSEQYF. DNA for the CDR3: TGTGCCAGCAGCTTTGGGACTAGCCCCGGGAGCGAGCAGTACTTC.

This clone has a handful of counts. This sequence joins TRBV2 and TRBJ2-6; 7 positions match TRBD2. J lost 2 bases, V lost 6 bases, and 4 bases had no gene match. The CDR3 is 15 amino acids. The germline V gene encodes CDR1 SNHLY and CDR2 FYNNEI. CDR3 in amino acids: CASRTGTTGANVLTF. In DNA, the CDR3 is TGTGCCAGCAGGACCGGGACTACTGGGGCCAACGTCCTGACTTTC.

In this sample, this clone turned up many times. The V gene is TRBV9, the J gene TRBJ2-3, with TRBD1 matching over 8 bases. CDR1 and CDR2 from the germline V gene are SGDLS and YYNGEE. Trimming took 4 bases from V and 7 from J; bases not matched to a gene: 11. The CDR3 is made up of 15 amino acids. CDR3 amino acids: CASSSQGQGGYTQYF. CDR3 DNA: TGTGCCAGCAGCTCACAAGGACAGGGAGGATATACGCAGTATTTT.

The rearrangement uses TRBV30 and TRBJ1-1, with a weak D call TRBD1 (6 bases). Germline CDR1 GTSNPN, CDR2 SVGIG (reference sequence). The CDR3 consists of 12 residues. V was cut by 2 bases and J by 4 bases, with 8 bases left in between. The CDR3 nucleotides are TGTGCCTGGAGTAGAGGGGGCACTGAAGCTTTCTTT. It codes for CAWSRGGTEAFF. Variable domain in full (rest from reference TRBV30 and TRBJ1-1): SQTIHQWPATLVQPVGSPLSLECTVEGTSNPNLYWYRQAAGRGLQLLFYSVGIGQISSEVPQNLSASRPQDRQFILSSKKLLLSDSGFYLCAWSRGGTEAFFGQGTRLTVV.

The table lists this clone with many counts. This CDR3 is CASRIAGAGYEQYF. In DNA form, the CDR3 reads TGTGCCAGCAGAATAGCGGGAGCGGGCTACGAGCAGTACTTC. The chain uses TRBV27 and TRBJ2-7, with 9 positions matching TRBD2. With V trimmed by 6 bases and J by 3 bases, 6 bases remained unmatched. CDR3 size: 14 residues. Germline loops: CDR1 MNHEY, CDR2 SMNVEV (reference sequence).

The chain uses TRBV20-1 and TRBJ2-1, with D possibly matching TRBD1 (5 bases). CDR3 length: 11 residues. The ends were cut back, 5 bases at V and 6 bases at J, with 8 bases in the middle. CDR1 and CDR2 from the germline V gene are DFQATT and SNEGSKA (reference sequence). The CDR3 is CSAAGSNEQFF. The CDR3 DNA sequence: TGCAGTGCTGCAGGGTCCAATGAGCAGTTCTTC.

This clone has only a few counts. The chain uses TRBV30 and TRBJ2-7, with D perhaps matching TRBD1 (5 bases). The V end lost 2 bases, the J end lost 3 bases, and 11 bases lay between the germline ends. The CDR3 has 13 residues. The germline V gene encodes CDR1 GTSNPN and CDR2 SVGIG (reference sequence). CDR3 in amino acids: CAWSRDSYYEQYF. The CDR3 DNA reads as TGTGCCTGGAGTAGAGACAGCTACTACGAGCAGTACTTC.

This clone was counted only a few times. The chain employs TRBV5-5 and TRBJ1-1; no firm D call. The germline CDR1 and CDR2 sequences are SGHKS and YYEKEE (reference sequence). V lost 0 bases, J lost 5 bases, and 5 bases lay in between. The CDR3 extends over 12 amino acids. The CDR3 DNA reads TGTGCCAGCAGCTTGGTAGAAACTGAAGCTTTCTTT. Translated: CASSLVETEAFF.

This clone has only a few counts. V usage is TRBV7-7 and J usage is TRBJ2-7; a weak D match, TRBD2 (6 bases). The CDR3 is made up of 13 amino acids. Trimming shortened V by 0 bases and J by 6 bases, and 9 bases separated the two germline ends. Germline assignment: CDR1 SSHAT and CDR2 FNYEAQ (reference sequence). The CDR3 bases are TGTGCCAGCAGCTTAGCGGCGGGGAGCGAGCAGTACTTC. This codes for CASSLAAGSEQYF. The entire variable domain, with the rest obtained from reference TRBV7-7 and TRBJ2-7, is as follows: GAGVSQSPRYKVTKRGQDVTLRCDPISSHATLYWYQQALGQGPEFLTYFNYEAQPDKSGLPSDRFSAERPEGSISTLTIQRTEQRDSAMYRCASSLAAGSEQYFGPGTRLTVT.